This T cell receptor beta chain was sequenced during a study of shared clonotypes between healthy human individuals. Whole-study results and caveats: Limited genetic and exposure-history diversity came from having few donors. In a handful of donors, about 5% of naive CD4 clonotypes appeared in common.

On this clone itself: The target antigen is unknown.

An even split of each subset's genomic DNA across several immunoSEQ plates was performed. Libraries were prepared by immunoSEQ multiplex PCR; TCRdb keeps only in-frame clonotypes and omits some of them. The sample records more than 2,000,000 clones, around 94% being singletons. Source material: naive CD4+ T cells sorted from blood. Subset defined: CD45RA+ positively selected. The source of this sequence is a young man in good health.

CDR3 region: CSVEGQGRNTEAFF. DNA of the CDR3: TGCAGCGTTGAAGGACAGGGGAGGAACACTGAAGCTTTCTTT. This sequence joins TRBV29-1 and TRBJ1-1; 8 bases map to TRBD1. V lost 1 base to trimming and J lost 1 base; unmatched junction nucleotides: 2. The CDR3 runs to 14 residues. CDR1 and CDR2 from the germline V gene are SQVTM and ANQGSEA. The whole variable domain, filled in from reference TRBV29-1 and TRBJ1-1, reads SAVISQKPSRDICQRGTSLTIQCQVDSQVTMMFWYRQQPGQSLTLIATANQGSEATYESGFVIDKFPISRPNLTFSTLTVSNMSPEDSSIYLCSVEGQGRNTEAFFGQGTRLTVV.